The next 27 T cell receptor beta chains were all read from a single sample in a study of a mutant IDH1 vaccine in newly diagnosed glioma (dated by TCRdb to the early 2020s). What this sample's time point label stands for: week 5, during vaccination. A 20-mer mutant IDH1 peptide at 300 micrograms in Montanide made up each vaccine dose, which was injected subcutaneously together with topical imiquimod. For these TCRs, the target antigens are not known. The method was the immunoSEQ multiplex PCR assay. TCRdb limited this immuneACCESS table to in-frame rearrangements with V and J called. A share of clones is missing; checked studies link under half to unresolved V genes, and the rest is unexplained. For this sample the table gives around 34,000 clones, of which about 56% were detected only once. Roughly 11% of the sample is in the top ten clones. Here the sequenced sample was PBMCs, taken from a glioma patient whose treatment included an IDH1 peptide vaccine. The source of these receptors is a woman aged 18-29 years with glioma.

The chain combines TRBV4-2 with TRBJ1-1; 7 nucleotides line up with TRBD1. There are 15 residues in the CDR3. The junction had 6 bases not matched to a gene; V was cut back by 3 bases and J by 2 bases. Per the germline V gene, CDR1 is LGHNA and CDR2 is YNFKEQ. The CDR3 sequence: CASSQPDRDNTEAFF. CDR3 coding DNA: TGTGCCAGCAGCCAGCCTGACAGGGACAACACTGAAGCTTTCTTT.

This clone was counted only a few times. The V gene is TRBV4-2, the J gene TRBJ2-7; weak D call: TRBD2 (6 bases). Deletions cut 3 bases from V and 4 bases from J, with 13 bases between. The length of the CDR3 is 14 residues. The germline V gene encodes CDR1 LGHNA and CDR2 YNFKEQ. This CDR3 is CASSQAPRGYEQYF. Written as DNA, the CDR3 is TGTGCCAGCAGCCAGGCCCCACGGGGGTACGAGCAGTACTTC.

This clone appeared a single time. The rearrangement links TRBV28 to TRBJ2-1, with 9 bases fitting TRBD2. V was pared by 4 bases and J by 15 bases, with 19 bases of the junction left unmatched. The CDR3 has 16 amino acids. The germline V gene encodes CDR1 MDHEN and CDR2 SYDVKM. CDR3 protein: CASSSARRALSGRSFF. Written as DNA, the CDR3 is TGTGCCAGCAGTTCCGCCCGGAGAGCGCTTAGCGGGAGATCGTTCTTC.

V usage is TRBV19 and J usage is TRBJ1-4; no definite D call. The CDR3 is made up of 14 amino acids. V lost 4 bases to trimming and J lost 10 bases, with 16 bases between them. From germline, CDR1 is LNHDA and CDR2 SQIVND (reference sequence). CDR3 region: CASSTDESRGKLFF. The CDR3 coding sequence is TGTGCCAGTAGTACTGACGAAAGTAGAGGAAAACTGTTTTTT.

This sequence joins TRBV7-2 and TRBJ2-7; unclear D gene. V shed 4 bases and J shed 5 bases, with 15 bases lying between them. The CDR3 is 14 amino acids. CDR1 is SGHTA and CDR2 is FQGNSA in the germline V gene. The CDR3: CASSSYVVPNEQYF. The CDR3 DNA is TGTGCCAGCAGCTCCTATGTGGTTCCAAACGAGCAGTACTTC.

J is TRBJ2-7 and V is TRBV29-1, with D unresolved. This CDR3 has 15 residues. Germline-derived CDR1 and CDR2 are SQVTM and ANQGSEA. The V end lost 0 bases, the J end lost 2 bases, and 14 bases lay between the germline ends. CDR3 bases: TGCAGCGTTGAAGATCTGGCAGGTGAGACCTACGAGCAGTACTTC. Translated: CSVEDLAGETYEQYF.

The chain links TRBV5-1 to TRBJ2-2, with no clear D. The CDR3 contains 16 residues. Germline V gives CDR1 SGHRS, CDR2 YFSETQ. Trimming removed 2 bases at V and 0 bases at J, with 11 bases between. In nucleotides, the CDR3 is TGCGCCAGCAGCTTAAGGACCCAAACGAACACCGGGGAGCTGTTTTTT. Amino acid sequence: CASSLRTQTNTGELFF.

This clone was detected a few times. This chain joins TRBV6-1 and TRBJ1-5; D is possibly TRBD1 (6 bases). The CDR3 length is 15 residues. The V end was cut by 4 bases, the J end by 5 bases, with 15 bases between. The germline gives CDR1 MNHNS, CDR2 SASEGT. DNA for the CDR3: TGTGCCAGCAGTGTTGATTCGGGGGGCCATCAGCCCCAGCATTTT. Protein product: CASSVDSGGHQPQHF.

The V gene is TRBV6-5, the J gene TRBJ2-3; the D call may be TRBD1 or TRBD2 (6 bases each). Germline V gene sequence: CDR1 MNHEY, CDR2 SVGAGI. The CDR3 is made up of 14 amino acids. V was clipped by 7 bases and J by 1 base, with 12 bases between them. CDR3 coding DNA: TGTGCCAGCAATATTGGGGGGCGCACAGATACGCAGTATTTT. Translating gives CASNIGGRTDTQYF.

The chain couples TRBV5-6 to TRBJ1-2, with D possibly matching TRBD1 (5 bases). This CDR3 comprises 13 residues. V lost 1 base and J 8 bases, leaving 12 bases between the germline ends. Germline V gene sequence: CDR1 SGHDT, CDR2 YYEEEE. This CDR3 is CASSLRQGLGYTF. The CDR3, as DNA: TGTGCCAGCAGCTTGAGGCAGGGTTTAGGCTACACCTTC. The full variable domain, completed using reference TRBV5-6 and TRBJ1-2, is DAGVTQSPTHLIKTRGQQVTLRCSPKSGHDTVSWYQQALGQGPQFIFQYYEEEERQRGNFPDRFSGHQFPNYSSELNVNALLLGDSALYLCASSLRQGLGYTFGSGTRLTVV.

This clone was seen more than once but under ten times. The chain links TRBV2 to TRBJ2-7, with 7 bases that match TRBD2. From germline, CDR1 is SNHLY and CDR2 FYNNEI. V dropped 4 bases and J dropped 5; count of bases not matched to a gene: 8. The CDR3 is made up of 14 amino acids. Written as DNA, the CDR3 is TGTGCCAGCAGTGTACGCGGGAGTAGCAACGAGCAGTACTTC. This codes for CASSVRGSSNEQYF.

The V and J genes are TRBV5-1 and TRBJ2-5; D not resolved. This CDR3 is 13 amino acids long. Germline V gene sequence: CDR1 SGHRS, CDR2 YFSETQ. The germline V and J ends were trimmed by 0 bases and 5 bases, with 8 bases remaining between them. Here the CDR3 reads CASSLGVFETQYF. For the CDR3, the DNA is TGCGCCAGCAGCTTGGGAGTTTTCGAGACCCAGTACTTC.

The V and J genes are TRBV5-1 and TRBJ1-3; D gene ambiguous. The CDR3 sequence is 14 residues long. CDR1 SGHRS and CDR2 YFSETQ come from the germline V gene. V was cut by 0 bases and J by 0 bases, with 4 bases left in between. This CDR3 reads CASSLGNSGNTIYF. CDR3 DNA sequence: TGCGCCAGCAGCTTGGGTAACTCTGGAAACACCATATATTTT.

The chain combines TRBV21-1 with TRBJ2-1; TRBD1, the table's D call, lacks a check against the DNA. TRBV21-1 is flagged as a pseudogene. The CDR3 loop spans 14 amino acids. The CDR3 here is CASSNGTGGNEQFF. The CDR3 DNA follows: TGTGCCAGCAGCAATGGGACAGGTGGGAATGAGCAGTTCTTC.

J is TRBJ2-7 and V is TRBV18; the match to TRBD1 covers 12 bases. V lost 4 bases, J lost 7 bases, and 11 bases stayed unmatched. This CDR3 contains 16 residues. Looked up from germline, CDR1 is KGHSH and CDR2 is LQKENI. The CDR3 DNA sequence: TGTGCCAGCTCACTTCCCGGGACAGGGGGCGCGGGTGAGCAGTACTTC. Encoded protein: CASSLPGTGGAGEQYF.

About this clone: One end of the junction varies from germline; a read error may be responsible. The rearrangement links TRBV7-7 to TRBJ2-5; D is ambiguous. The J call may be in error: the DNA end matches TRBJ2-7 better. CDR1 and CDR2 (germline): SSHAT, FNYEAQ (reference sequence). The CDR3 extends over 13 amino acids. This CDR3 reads CASSFRLGYEQYF. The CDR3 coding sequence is TGTGCTAGCAGCTTCCGTTTGGGCTACGAGCAGTACTTC.

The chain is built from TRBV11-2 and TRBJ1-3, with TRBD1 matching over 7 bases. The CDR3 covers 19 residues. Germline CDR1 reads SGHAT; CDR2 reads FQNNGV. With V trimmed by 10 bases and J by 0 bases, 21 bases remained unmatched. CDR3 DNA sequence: TGTGCCACATCCAATTTCTTGAAGCACAGGGGAACCTCTGGAAACACCATATATTTT. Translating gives CATSNFLKHRGTSGNTIYF.

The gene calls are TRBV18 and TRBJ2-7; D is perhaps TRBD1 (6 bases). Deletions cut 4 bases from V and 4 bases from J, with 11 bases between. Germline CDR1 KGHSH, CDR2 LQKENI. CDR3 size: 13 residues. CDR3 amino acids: CASSLGTGYEQYF. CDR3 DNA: TGTGCCAGCTCACTCGGAACAGGGTACGAGCAGTACTTC.

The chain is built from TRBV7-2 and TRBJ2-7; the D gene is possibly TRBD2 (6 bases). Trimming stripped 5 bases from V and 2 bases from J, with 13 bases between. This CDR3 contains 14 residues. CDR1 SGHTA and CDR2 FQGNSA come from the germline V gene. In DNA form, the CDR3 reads TGTGCCAGCAGCCCTCTAGCGTTTACCTACGAGCAGTACTTC. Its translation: CASSPLAFTYEQYF.

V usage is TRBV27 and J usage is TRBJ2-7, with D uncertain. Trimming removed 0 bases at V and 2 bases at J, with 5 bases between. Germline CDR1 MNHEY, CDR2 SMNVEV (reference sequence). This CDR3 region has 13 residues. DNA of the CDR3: TGTGCCAGCAGTTTATCTGAGGCCTACGAGCAGTACTTC. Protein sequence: CASSLSEAYEQYF.

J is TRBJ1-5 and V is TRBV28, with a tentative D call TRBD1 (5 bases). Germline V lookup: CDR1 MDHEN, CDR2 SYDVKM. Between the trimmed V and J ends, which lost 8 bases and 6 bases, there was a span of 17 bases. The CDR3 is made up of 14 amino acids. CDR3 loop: CASVWQGIGQPQHF. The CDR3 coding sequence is TGTGCCAGCGTGTGGCAGGGAATAGGTCAGCCCCAGCATTTT.

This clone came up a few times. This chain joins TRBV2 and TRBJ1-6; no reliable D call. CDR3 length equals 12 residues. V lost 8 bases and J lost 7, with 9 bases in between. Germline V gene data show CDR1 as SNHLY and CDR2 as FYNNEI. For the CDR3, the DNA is TGTGCCAGCGGGTCTGTAAATTCACCCCTCCACTTT. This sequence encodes CASGSVNSPLHF.

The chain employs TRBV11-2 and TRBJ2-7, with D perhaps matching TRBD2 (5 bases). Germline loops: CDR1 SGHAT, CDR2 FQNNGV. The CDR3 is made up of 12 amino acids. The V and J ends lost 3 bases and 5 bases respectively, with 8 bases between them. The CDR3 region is CASSFTEDEQYF. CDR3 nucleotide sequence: TGTGCCAGCAGCTTCACGGAGGACGAGCAGTACTTC. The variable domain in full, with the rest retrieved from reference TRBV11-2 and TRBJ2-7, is EAGVAQSPRYKIIEKRQSVAFWCNPISGHATLYWYQQILGQGPKLLIQFQNNGVVDDSQLPKDRFSAERLKGVDSTLKIQPAKLEDSAVYLCASSFTEDEQYFGPGTRLTVT.

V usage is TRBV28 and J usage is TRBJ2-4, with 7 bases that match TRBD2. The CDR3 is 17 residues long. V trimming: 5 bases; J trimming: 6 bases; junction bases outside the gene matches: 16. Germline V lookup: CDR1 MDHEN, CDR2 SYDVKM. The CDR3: CASSIREALSLRNIQYF. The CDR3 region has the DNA TGTGCCAGCAGTATCCGGGAGGCACTGTCCCTCCGAAACATTCAGTACTTC.

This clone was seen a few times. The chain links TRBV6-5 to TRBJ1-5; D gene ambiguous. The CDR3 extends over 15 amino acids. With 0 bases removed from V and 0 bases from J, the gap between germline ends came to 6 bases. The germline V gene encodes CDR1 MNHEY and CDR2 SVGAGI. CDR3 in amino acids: CASSYSANSNQPQHF. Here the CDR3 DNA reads TGTGCCAGCAGTTACTCGGCAAATAGCAATCAGCCCCAGCATTTT.

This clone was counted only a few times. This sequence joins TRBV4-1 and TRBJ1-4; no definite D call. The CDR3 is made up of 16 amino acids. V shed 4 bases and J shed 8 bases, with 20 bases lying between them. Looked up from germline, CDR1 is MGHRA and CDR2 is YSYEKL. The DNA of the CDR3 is TGCGCCAGCAGCCTTGGCGATGCCACGATGGGAGAAAAACTGTTTTTT. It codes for CASSLGDATMGEKLFF.

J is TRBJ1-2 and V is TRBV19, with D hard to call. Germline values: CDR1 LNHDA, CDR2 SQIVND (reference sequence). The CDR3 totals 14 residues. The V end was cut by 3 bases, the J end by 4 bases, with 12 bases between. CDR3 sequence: CASSILSGAYGYTF. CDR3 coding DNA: TGTGCCAGTAGTATTCTTTCCGGTGCCTATGGCTACACCTTC.